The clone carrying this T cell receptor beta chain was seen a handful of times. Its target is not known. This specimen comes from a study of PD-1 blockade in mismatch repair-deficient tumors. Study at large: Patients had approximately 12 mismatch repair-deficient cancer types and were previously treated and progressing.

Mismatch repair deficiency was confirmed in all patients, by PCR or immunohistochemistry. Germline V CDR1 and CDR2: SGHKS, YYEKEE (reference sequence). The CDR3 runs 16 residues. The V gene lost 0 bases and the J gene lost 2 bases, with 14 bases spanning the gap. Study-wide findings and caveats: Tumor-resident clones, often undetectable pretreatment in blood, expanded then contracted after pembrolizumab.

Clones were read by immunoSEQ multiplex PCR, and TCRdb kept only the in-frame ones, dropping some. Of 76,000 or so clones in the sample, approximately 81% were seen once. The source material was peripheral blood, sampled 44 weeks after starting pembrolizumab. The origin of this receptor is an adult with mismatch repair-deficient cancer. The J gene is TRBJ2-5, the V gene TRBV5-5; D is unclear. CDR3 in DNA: TGTGCCAGCAGCTTGGAGCAGTTTGGCGATCAAGAGACCCAGTACTTC. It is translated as CASSLEQFGDQETQYF.